This TCR beta chain was identified in a study of OX40 agonist ivuxolimab in advanced cancers. This CDR3 comprises 18 residues. The V end lost 1 base, the J end lost 4 bases, and 22 bases lay between the germline ends. The germline V gene encodes CDR1 SGHTA and CDR2 FQGNSA. Sequencing was performed with immunoSEQ multiplex PCR; in TCRdb, only in-frame clones are kept and a portion is missing. This sample yields 55,000 to 75,000 clones, of which roughly 80% are seen a single time; roughly 5.2% belongs to the top ten. This specimen was CD4+ or CD8+ T cells sorted from blood, taken in a trial of the OX40 agonist ivuxolimab. The V call is TRBV7-2, the J call TRBJ1-2, with D maybe TRBD1 (5 bases). The sequence came from an adult with an advanced solid tumor such as melanoma, head and neck, liver or kidney cancer. The CDR3 DNA reads as TGTGCCAGCAGCTTAGGATTAGGTCGGCAGGGACTGGGCTATGGCTACACCTTC. Translation gives CASSLGLGRQGLGYGYTF.